This entry features one T cell receptor beta chain sequence. Its matching antigen is unknown. Unique molecular identifiers were built into the TCR beta cDNA libraries. Using its own MiXCR run on the PCR reads, TCRdb lists one record per CDR3 protein. The profile covers roughly 870,000 distinct CDR3 sequences, with 53% appearing a single time and about 4.5% taken by the ten largest. This sample stems from a study of post-analysis software for immune sequencing data. Across the whole study: The disease courses covered relapsing-remitting, secondary progressive and progressive-relapsing multiple sclerosis. Whole-study findings and limits: TRBV5-6, TRBV5-1 and TRBV20-1 were among four to six TRBV segments more frequent in patients than controls.

This CDR3 spans 13 amino acids. Germline CDR1 and CDR2: SNHLY and FYNNEI. The sample comprised blood. This TCR came from a girl aged 10 to 17 with multiple sclerosis. The chain uses TRBV2 and TRBJ2-4; D remains ambiguous. Near its end, the DNA agrees better with TRBJ2-7, so the J call may be wrong. The CDR3: CASSEFQAGEQYF. CDR3 DNA sequence: TGTGCCAGCAGTGAATTTCAGGCTGGCGAGCAGTACTTC.